Listed here is a single T cell receptor (beta chain). No antigen is known for it. Sequencing used immunoSEQ multiplex PCR; TCRdb keeps in-frame clones, though not all of them. The repertoire includes some 70,000 clones, 86% of them detected once, and around 2% sits in the top ten. The data originate from a study of OX40 agonist ivuxolimab in advanced cancers. Background on the study: Dose-escalation patients had hepatocellular carcinoma, melanoma, renal cell or head and neck cancer. Overall study results and limits: Expanded clones were, on average, more numerous in CD8+ T cells than in CD4+. Normalized T-cell clonal expansion was also low in a subset of nonresponders.

Between the trimmed V and J ends, which lost 4 bases and 5 bases, there was a span of 18 bases. Germline CDR1 SGHRS, CDR2 YFSETQ. The CDR3 extends over 15 amino acids. This sequence was found in an adult with an advanced solid tumor such as melanoma, head and neck, liver or kidney cancer. This material consisted of CD4+ or CD8+ T cells sorted from blood, taken in a trial of the OX40 agonist ivuxolimab. This sequence joins TRBV5-1 and TRBJ2-5; no definite D call. CDR3 nucleotides: TGCGCCAGCAGCCCAAGAAAAGGGTCGTCGGAGACCCAGTACTTC. Protein product: CASSPRKGSSETQYF. Combining the CDR3 with reference TRBV5-1 and TRBJ2-5 gives the whole variable domain KAGVTQTPRYLIKTRGQQVTLSCSPISGHRSVSWYQQTPGQGLQFLFEYFSETQRNKGNFPGRFSGRQFSNSRSEMNVSTLELGDSALYLCASSPRKGSSETQYFGPGTRLLVL.